The TCR beta chain under discussion was sequenced for a study of CXCR3-negative and CXCR3-positive naive CD8 T cells. Study observations and caveats: CXCR3 expression dropped partially after cryopreservation, and most assays relied on fresh PBMCs. Memory CD8+ cells showed much lower diversity, while both naive subsets displayed comparably high diversity. Against CXCR3-negative naive cells, CXCR3-positive naive cells showed more hydrophobic TRB CDR3s.

Libraries were UMI-labeled 5' RACE TRB cDNA. TCRdb re-called the 5' RACE reads and shows each CDR3 protein once, DNA omitted. The sample's table shows around 50,000 distinct CDR3 sequences. On this clonotype itself: Its antigen is unknown.

Sorting was done in triplicate for each CD8+ T cell subset (around 300,000 cells each). Naive CD8+ T lymphocytes were specified as CD45RO-CCR7+CD27+CD95-. The clonotype was recovered from a human donor in good health. Some clones in this sample may be carry-over from other donors' samples. Material: naive CXCR3+ CD8+ T cells from blood. As for subset: CD45RO-CCR7+CD27+CD95- naive CD8+ T cells expressing CXCR3 (TNR3+).

The CDR3 is CASSHTSSGTGELFF. V usage is TRBV7-9 and J usage is TRBJ2-2. The CDR3 length is 15 residues. The germline V gene has CDR1 SEHNR and CDR2 FQNEAQ (reference sequence).